These T cell receptor beta chains were read from a single sample in a study of T-cell memory formation after mild COVID-19. Using its own MiXCR run on the 5' RACE reads, TCRdb lists one record per CDR3 protein. The data show some 190,000 distinct CDR3 sequences, with roughly 18% seen just once and 2% to 3% held by the top ten. Sequencing used PBMCs or a T cell subset sorted from them (not recorded which). Receptor source: an adult woman who had mild COVID-19 (a few samples of this study predate the infection). Cell type and time point are not known. Each CDR3 is given with its conserved first and last residue. The D gene is left open where the match is weak. Clone size, where shown, is once, few, many, or a class for clones that have expanded.

d_gene: TRBD2; j_gene: TRBJ2-1; v_gene: TRBV5-1; abundance: -; len: 15; CDR3nt: TGCGCCAGCAGCGAAATAGCGGGAGGTGGAAATGAGCAGTTCTTC; CDR3aa: CASSEIAGGGNEQFF
d_gene: TRBD1; j_gene: TRBJ2-7; v_gene: TRBV25-1; abundance: few; len: 15; CDR3nt: TGTGCCAGCAGTGAAGAACAGGGGGGATCCTACGAGCAGTACTTC; CDR3aa: CASSEEQGGSYEQYF
d_gene: -; j_gene: TRBJ1-1; v_gene: TRBV20-1; abundance: many; len: 17; CDR3nt: TGCAGTGCTAGAGACTCGGGAGGTTTGGGATTGAAGACTGAAGCTTTCTTT; CDR3aa: CSARDSGGLGLKTEAFF
d_gene: -; j_gene: TRBJ2-1; v_gene: TRBV4-1; abundance: -; len: 15; CDR3nt: TGCGCCAGCAGCCAACCGGGACATAAATCCAATGAGCAGTTCTTC; CDR3aa: CASSQPGHKSNEQFF
d_gene: -; j_gene: TRBJ2-3; v_gene: TRBV14; abundance: -; len: 14; CDR3nt: TGTGCCAGCAGCCAGCTCAGGAGATCAGATACGCAGTATTTT; CDR3aa: CASSQLRRSDTQYF
d_gene: -; j_gene: TRBJ2-1; v_gene: TRBV6-6; abundance: -; len: 15; CDR3nt: TGTGCCAGCACCCTTACCGGGGGATCCTACAATGAGCAGTTCTTC; CDR3aa: CASTLTGGSYNEQFF
d_gene: -; j_gene: TRBJ2-7; v_gene: TRBV5-1; abundance: few; len: 13; CDR3nt: TGCGCCAGCCGCTGGGACAACTCCTACGAGCAGTACTTC; CDR3aa: CASRWDNSYEQYF
d_gene: TRBD1; j_gene: TRBJ1-1; v_gene: TRBV5-1; abundance: -; len: 13; CDR3nt: TGCGCCAGCAGCCCGGGACAGGGGGCTGAAGCTTTCTTT; CDR3aa: CASSPGQGAEAFF
d_gene: -; j_gene: TRBJ2-5; v_gene: TRBV25-1; abundance: -; len: 13; CDR3nt: TGTGCCAGCAGTAATACAGGGAGGGAGACCCAGTACTTC; CDR3aa: CASSNTGRETQYF
d_gene: -; j_gene: TRBJ2-1; v_gene: TRBV24-1; abundance: -; len: 11; CDR3nt: TGTGCCACCGGGGCGGGCTATGAGCAGTTCTTC; CDR3aa: CATGAGYEQFF
d_gene: -; j_gene: TRBJ1-1; v_gene: TRBV29-1; abundance: few; len: 11; CDR3nt: TGCACCGGACATTTGAACACTGAAGCTTTCTTT; CDR3aa: CTGHLNTEAFF
d_gene: -; j_gene: TRBJ1-6; v_gene: TRBV5-1; abundance: -; len: 15; CDR3nt: TGCGCCAGCAGCTTGACAGGAACCTATAATTCACCCCTCCACTTT; CDR3aa: CASSLTGTYNSPLHF
d_gene: TRBD1; j_gene: TRBJ1-2; v_gene: TRBV18; abundance: -; len: 15; CDR3nt: TGTGCCAGCTCACCACTTAGGACAGGGGACTATGGCTACACCTTC; CDR3aa: CASSPLRTGDYGYTF
d_gene: -; j_gene: TRBJ2-5; v_gene: TRBV24-1; abundance: few; len: 20; CDR3nt: TGTGCCACCAGTGGACGGACACCTTTAGGGCAAGGTGGCGTCTTGGAGACCCAGTACTTC; CDR3aa: CATSGRTPLGQGGVLETQYF
d_gene: TRBD2; j_gene: TRBJ2-1; v_gene: TRBV7-2; abundance: few; len: 19; CDR3nt: TGTGCCAGCAGCTTTCTTAGTCAGGGACTAGCGGGAGGGCTCAATGAGCAGTTCTTC; CDR3aa: CASSFLSQGLAGGLNEQFF
d_gene: TRBD1; j_gene: TRBJ2-1; v_gene: TRBV15; abundance: few; len: 15; CDR3nt: TGTGCCACCAGCAGAGAGACGACAGGGTGGAATGAGCAGTTCTTC; CDR3aa: CATSRETTGWNEQFF
d_gene: -; j_gene: TRBJ2-7; v_gene: TRBV10-2; abundance: few; len: 14; CDR3nt: TGCGCCAGCAGTGCGTCCAGAGGGTTGAACGATAAGTACTTC; CDR3aa: CASSASRGLNDKYF
d_gene: TRBD1; j_gene: TRBJ2-1; v_gene: TRBV11-1; abundance: -; len: 16; CDR3nt: TGTGCCAGCAGCTTAGCCCCGGGACAGGGGAACGATGAGCAGTTCTTC; CDR3aa: CASSLAPGQGNDEQFF
d_gene: TRBD1; j_gene: TRBJ1-1; v_gene: TRBV29-1; abundance: few; len: 12; CDR3nt: TGCAGCGCCGGGACAGGGGGCATTGGGGCTTTCTTT; CDR3aa: CSAGTGGIGAFF
d_gene: -; j_gene: TRBJ1-2; v_gene: TRBV9; abundance: few; len: 14; CDR3nt: TGTGCCAGCAGCGGATTTCAGGACAGCTATGGCTACACCTTC; CDR3aa: CASSGFQDSYGYTF
d_gene: -; j_gene: TRBJ1-5; v_gene: TRBV9; abundance: few; len: 14; CDR3nt: TGTGCCAGCAGCCCTGAAGGGGGTAATCAGCCCCAGCATTTT; CDR3aa: CASSPEGGNQPQHF
d_gene: TRBD1; j_gene: TRBJ1-2; v_gene: TRBV5-5; abundance: -; len: 17; CDR3nt: TGTGCCAGCAGCTTGGAGAGGGGGCGCAACCTGGCGTTTGGCTACACCTTC; CDR3aa: CASSLERGRNLAFGYTF
d_gene: -; j_gene: TRBJ2-3; v_gene: TRBV2; abundance: once; len: 14; CDR3nt: TGTGCCAGCAGTGAAGGGACCACCCCAGATACGCAGTATTTT; CDR3aa: CASSEGTTPDTQYF
d_gene: TRBD2; j_gene: TRBJ2-1; v_gene: TRBV24-1; abundance: few; len: 16; CDR3nt: TGTGCCACCAGTCGGGGACTAGCGGGAGGGTCGGATGAGCAGTTCTTC; CDR3aa: CATSRGLAGGSDEQFF
d_gene: -; j_gene: TRBJ1-2; v_gene: TRBV7-2; abundance: -; len: 16; CDR3nt: TGTGCCAGCAGTACCCAGACAGGCATGGCTTGGGATGGCTACACCTTC; CDR3aa: CASSTQTGMAWDGYTF
d_gene: -; j_gene: TRBJ1-4; v_gene: TRBV12-3/TRBV12-4; abundance: few; len: 15; CDR3nt: TGTGCCAGCAGTCCTCCGGGAGGCGGGAGTGAAAAACTGTTTTTT; CDR3aa: CASSPPGGGSEKLFF
d_gene: -; j_gene: TRBJ2-3; v_gene: TRBV20-1; abundance: few; len: 17; CDR3nt: TGCAGTGCTAGAGATGGCCTTTGGGACACCAGCACAGATACGCAGTATTTT; CDR3aa: CSARDGLWDTSTDTQYF
d_gene: -; j_gene: TRBJ1-5; v_gene: TRBV24-1; abundance: few; len: 14; CDR3nt: TGTGCCACCAGGGGGCGGGGGCCCAATCAGCCCCAGCATTTT; CDR3aa: CATRGRGPNQPQHF
d_gene: TRBD1; j_gene: TRBJ1-4; v_gene: TRBV7-8; abundance: -; len: 16; CDR3nt: TGTGCCAGCAGCTTAGGACAGGGGTTCCCCAATGAAAAACTGTTTTTT; CDR3aa: CASSLGQGFPNEKLFF
d_gene: TRBD2; j_gene: TRBJ2-1; v_gene: TRBV30; abundance: few; len: 17; CDR3nt: TGTGCCTGGAGTGTGTCGAGGGCTAGCGGCCTAAACAATGAGCAGTTCTTC; CDR3aa: CAWSVSRASGLNNEQFF
d_gene: -; j_gene: TRBJ1-2; v_gene: TRBV5-1; abundance: -; len: 13; CDR3nt: TGCGCCAGCAGACCGGACAGTAACTATGGCTACACCTTC; CDR3aa: CASRPDSNYGYTF
d_gene: TRBD2; j_gene: TRBJ2-1; v_gene: TRBV15; abundance: -; len: 15; CDR3nt: TGTGCCACGACAGGCGAGCGGGGGGCGAAGAATGAGCAGTTCTTC; CDR3aa: CATTGERGAKNEQFF
d_gene: -; j_gene: TRBJ2-2; v_gene: TRBV5-1; abundance: few; len: 12; CDR3nt: TGCGCCAGCAGGGTGGAAGTCGGGGAGCTGTTTTTT; CDR3aa: CASRVEVGELFF
d_gene: -; j_gene: TRBJ2-7; v_gene: TRBV6-1; abundance: few; len: 13; CDR3nt: TGTGCCAGCGGGGGCTGGGGCCGCTACGAGCAGTACTTC; CDR3aa: CASGGWGRYEQYF
d_gene: -; j_gene: TRBJ1-1; v_gene: TRBV3-1; abundance: few; len: 13; CDR3nt: TGTGCCAGCAGCCAGTCTGGGGCCACTGAAGCTTTCTTT; CDR3aa: CASSQSGATEAFF
d_gene: -; j_gene: TRBJ1-2; v_gene: TRBV6-2/TRBV6-3; abundance: few; len: 13; CDR3nt: TGTGCCAGCGGACAGAAGACGGGCTATGGCTACACCTTC; CDR3aa: CASGQKTGYGYTF
d_gene: -; j_gene: TRBJ2-7; v_gene: TRBV3-1; abundance: few; len: 14; CDR3nt: TGTGCCAGCAGCCAGTGGGACACAGCCTACGAGCAGTACTTC; CDR3aa: CASSQWDTAYEQYF
d_gene: -; j_gene: TRBJ1-1; v_gene: TRBV5-1; abundance: few; len: 13; CDR3nt: TGCGCCAGCAAGGACCCTTCCGGGGCCGAAGCTTTCTTT; CDR3aa: CASKDPSGAEAFF
d_gene: -; j_gene: TRBJ2-3; v_gene: TRBV27; abundance: few; len: 16; CDR3nt: -; CDR3aa: CASSSSFGVKRAGQYF
d_gene: -; j_gene: TRBJ2-6; v_gene: TRBV20-1; abundance: few; len: 17; CDR3nt: TGCAGTGCTCAGAGCTGGGGGAAGAGCTCTGGGGCCAACGTCCTGACTTTC; CDR3aa: CSAQSWGKSSGANVLTF
d_gene: -; j_gene: TRBJ1-4; v_gene: TRBV20-1; abundance: few; len: 13; CDR3nt: TGCAGTGCTACAGGGCCGGCTAATGAAAAACTGTTTTTT; CDR3aa: CSATGPANEKLFF
d_gene: TRBD1; j_gene: TRBJ2-3; v_gene: TRBV11-1; abundance: -; len: 15; CDR3nt: TGTGCCAGCAGCTATTCAGGGGGCGAGGCAGATACGCAGTATTTT; CDR3aa: CASSYSGGEADTQYF
d_gene: -; j_gene: TRBJ2-6; v_gene: TRBV7-3; abundance: -; len: 19; CDR3nt: TGTGCCAGCAGCTTAAGAGGGACCGGATCCTACTCTGGGGCCAACGTCCTGACTTTC; CDR3aa: CASSLRGTGSYSGANVLTF
d_gene: -; j_gene: TRBJ1-2; v_gene: TRBV7-9; abundance: -; len: 14; CDR3nt: TGTGCCAGCAGCCCGGGCCCAGCTAACTATGGCTACACCTTC; CDR3aa: CASSPGPANYGYTF
d_gene: TRBD2; j_gene: TRBJ2-4; v_gene: TRBV4-1; abundance: few; len: 19; CDR3nt: TGCGCCAGCAGCCCGACCGAGGCTAGCGGGACCCTAGCCAAAAACATTCAGTACTTC; CDR3aa: CASSPTEASGTLAKNIQYF
d_gene: TRBD2; j_gene: TRBJ2-2; v_gene: TRBV18; abundance: -; len: 16; CDR3nt: TGTGCCAGCTCACCACGGCTAGCGGGAGAGACCGGGGAGCTGTTTTTT; CDR3aa: CASSPRLAGETGELFF
d_gene: -; j_gene: TRBJ1-2; v_gene: TRBV6-1; abundance: -; len: 14; CDR3nt: TGTGCCAGCAGTGAAACCGGGAGGGTTGATGGCTACACCTTC; CDR3aa: CASSETGRVDGYTF
d_gene: -; j_gene: TRBJ2-2; v_gene: TRBV7-9; abundance: -; len: 15; CDR3nt: TGTGCCAGCAGCTCCTTTGCTGGAAACACCGGGGAGCTGTTTTTT; CDR3aa: CASSSFAGNTGELFF
d_gene: TRBD2; j_gene: TRBJ2-3; v_gene: TRBV9; abundance: -; len: 15; CDR3nt: TGTGCCAGCAGCGCGGGGGGAAGAGCTACAGATACGCAGTATTTT; CDR3aa: CASSAGGRATDTQYF
d_gene: TRBD1; j_gene: TRBJ2-7; v_gene: TRBV18; abundance: few; len: 14; CDR3nt: TGTGCCAGCTCTCTAACAGGGGTTAGCAACGAGCAGTACTTC; CDR3aa: CASSLTGVSNEQYF
d_gene: -; j_gene: TRBJ1-2; v_gene: TRBV20-1; abundance: -; len: 12; CDR3nt: TGCAGTATTCCGGGAACTAACTATGGCTACACCTTC; CDR3aa: CSIPGTNYGYTF
d_gene: TRBD2; j_gene: TRBJ2-1; v_gene: TRBV2; abundance: -; len: 19; CDR3nt: TGTGCCAGCAGTGGTGCCGTGACTAGCGGGAGAGGTGTCTACGATGAGCAGTTCTTC; CDR3aa: CASSGAVTSGRGVYDEQFF
d_gene: TRBD1; j_gene: TRBJ2-1; v_gene: TRBV6-2/TRBV6-3; abundance: few; len: 15; CDR3nt: TGTGCCAGCAGTTTCCGGGACAGGGAGGATAGGGAGCAGTTCTTC; CDR3aa: CASSFRDREDREQFF